This TCR beta chain was recovered during a study of cytomegalovirus exposure and HLA in healthy donors. Points from the study as a whole: In a later analysis, TCR beta V- and J-gene trimming was associated with a missense DCLRE1C variant.

The V gene's germline CDR1 is SGHAT and CDR2 FQNNGV. The CDR3 has 13 amino acids. Trimming removed 5 bases at V and 6 bases at J, with 13 bases between. Primers included in the PCR were 60 Vbeta and 13 Jbeta primers. Here immunoSEQ multiplex PCR was the method, and the copy in TCRdb shows in-frame clones only, minus some. Altogether tens of thousands of clones are present, around 84% being singletons, with the ten largest covering about 4.6%. Details on this clone: Its cognate antigen is unknown.

The material sequenced was PBMCs. The chain recombines TRBV11-2 with TRBJ1-1; D gene uncertain. This TCR was sampled from a woman in her 40s in good health and CMV-seropositive. CDR3 bases: TGTGCCAGCAGCCCCTTAAACGGAGCTGAAGCTTTCTTT. Its translation is CASSPLNGAEAFF.